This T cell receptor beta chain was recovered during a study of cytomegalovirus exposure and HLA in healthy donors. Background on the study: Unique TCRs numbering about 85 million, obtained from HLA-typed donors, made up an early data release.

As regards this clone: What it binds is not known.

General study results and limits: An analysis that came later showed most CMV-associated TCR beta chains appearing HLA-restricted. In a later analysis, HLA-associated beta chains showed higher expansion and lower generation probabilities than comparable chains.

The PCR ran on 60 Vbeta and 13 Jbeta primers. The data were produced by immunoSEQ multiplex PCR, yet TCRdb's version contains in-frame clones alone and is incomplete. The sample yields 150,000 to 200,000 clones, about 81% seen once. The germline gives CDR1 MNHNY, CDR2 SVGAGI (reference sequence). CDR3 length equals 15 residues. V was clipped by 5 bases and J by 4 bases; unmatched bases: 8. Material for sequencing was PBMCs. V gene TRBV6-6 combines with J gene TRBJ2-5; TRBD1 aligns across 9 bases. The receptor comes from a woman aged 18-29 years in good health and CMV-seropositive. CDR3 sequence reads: CASSATGTGRETQYF. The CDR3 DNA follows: TGTGCCAGCAGTGCCACCGGGACAGGGAGAGAGACCCAGTACTTC.